Below, 5 T cell receptor beta chains from the same sample are listed, as sequenced in a study of blood T cell repertoires in COVID-19. Clones were sequenced by immunoSEQ multiplex PCR, and TCRdb holds only the in-frame ones, with some missing. This sample carries 400,000 or so clones, less than 95% of them seen once, and the ten largest clones take 0.6%. Sequencing input: PBMCs or T cells enriched from blood (not recorded which). These receptors were collected from a man between 18 and 29 years old who had recovered from COVID-19.

V and J are TRBV5-4 and TRBJ1-2, with 8 bases fitting TRBD1. The germline V gene has CDR1 SGHNT and CDR2 YYREEE (reference sequence). V lost 4 bases, J lost 6 bases, and 8 bases stayed unmatched. The CDR3 runs 14 residues. The CDR3 nucleotides read TGTGCCAGCAGCAAGGGACAGGTGGTTAATGGCTACACCTTC. This gives the protein CASSKGQVVNGYTF.

V and J are TRBV9 and TRBJ2-3, with D hard to call. CDR1 is SGDLS, CDR2 YYNGEE, per germline. This CDR3 is 12 amino acids long. V was clipped by 4 bases and J by 6 bases, with 9 bases between them. In nucleotides, the CDR3 is TGTGCCAGCAGCCCCCGACTGGATACGCAGTATTTT. As protein: CASSPRLDTQYF.

The V gene is TRBV10-3, the J gene TRBJ2-7; 13 nucleotides line up with TRBD2. The CDR3 sequence is 15 residues long. Per the germline V gene, CDR1 is ENHRY and CDR2 is SYGVKD. V trimming: 7 bases; J trimming: 6 bases; junction bases outside the gene matches: 9. DNA of the CDR3: TGTGCCATCACCGGGACTAGCGGGACCCTCGCCGAGCAGTACTTC. This sequence encodes CAITGTSGTLAEQYF.

On this clone: Other DNA sequences of this sample code for an identical CDR3. J is TRBJ1-1 and V is TRBV3-1 (or the pseudogene TRBV3-2); a weak D match, TRBD1 (6 bases). Per germline, CDR1 LGHDT and CDR2 YNNKEL (reference sequence). The CDR3 is made up of 14 amino acids. The ends were cut back, 1 base at V and 1 base at J, with 7 bases in the middle. The CDR3 nucleotides read TGTGCCAGCAGCCAAGTACAGGGGAACACTGAAGCTTTCTTT. It codes for CASSQVQGNTEAFF.

The chain carries TRBV3-1 (or the pseudogene TRBV3-2) and TRBJ2-6, with D perhaps TRBD1 (6 bases). CDR3 length equals 18 residues. Trimming left V 5 bases short and J 2 bases short, with 19 bases between. Per germline, CDR1 LGHDT and CDR2 YNNKEL (reference sequence). Here the CDR3 DNA reads TGTGCCAGCAGCGACTGGACAGCAGCTTCCACTGGGGCCAACGTCCTGACTTTC. Translating it yields CASSDWTAASTGANVLTF.